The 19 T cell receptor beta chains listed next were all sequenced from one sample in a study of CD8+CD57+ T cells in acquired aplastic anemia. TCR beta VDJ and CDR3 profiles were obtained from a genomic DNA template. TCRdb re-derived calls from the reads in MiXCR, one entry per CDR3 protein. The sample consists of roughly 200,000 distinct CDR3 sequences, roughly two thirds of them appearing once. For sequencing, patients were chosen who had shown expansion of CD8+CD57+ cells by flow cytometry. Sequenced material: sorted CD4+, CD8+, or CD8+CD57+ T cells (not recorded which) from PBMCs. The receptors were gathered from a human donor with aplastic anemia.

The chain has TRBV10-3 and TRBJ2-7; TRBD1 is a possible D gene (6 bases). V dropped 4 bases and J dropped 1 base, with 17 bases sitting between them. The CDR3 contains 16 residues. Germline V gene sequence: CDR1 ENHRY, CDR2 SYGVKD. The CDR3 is CAISALRGLQSYEQYF. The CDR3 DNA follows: TGTGCCATCAGTGCTCTCAGGGGTCTTCAATCCTACGAGCAGTACTTC.

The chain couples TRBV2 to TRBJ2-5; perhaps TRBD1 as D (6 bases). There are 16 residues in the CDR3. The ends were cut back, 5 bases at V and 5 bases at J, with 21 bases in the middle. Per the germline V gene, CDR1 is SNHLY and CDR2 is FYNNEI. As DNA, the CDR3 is TGTGCCAGCAGTACTCCTTCAGGGGCCGCCCGGGAGACCCAGTACTTC. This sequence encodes CASSTPSGAARETQYF.

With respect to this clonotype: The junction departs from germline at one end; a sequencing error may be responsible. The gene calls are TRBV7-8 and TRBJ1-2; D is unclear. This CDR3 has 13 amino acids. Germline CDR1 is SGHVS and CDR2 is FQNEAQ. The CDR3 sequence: CASSFDINYGYTF. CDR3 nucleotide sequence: TGTGCCAGCAGCTTTGACATTAACTACGGCTACACCTTC.

This CDR3 is CASSLFVGSYEQYF. The CDR3 region has the DNA TGTGCCAGCAGCCTATTCGTCGGGTCCTACGAGCAGTACTTC. The chain uses TRBV7-3 and TRBJ2-7; D gene unclear. The V end was cut by 5 bases, the J end by 1 base, with 12 bases between. Germline V gene lookup returns CDR1 SGHTA and CDR2 FQGTGA. The CDR3 is 14 residues long.

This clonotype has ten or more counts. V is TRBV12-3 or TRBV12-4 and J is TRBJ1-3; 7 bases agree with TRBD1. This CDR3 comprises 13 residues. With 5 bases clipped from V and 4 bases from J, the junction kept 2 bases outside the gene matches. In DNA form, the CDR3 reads TGTGCCAGCAGTCTGGGACAGGGAAACACCATATATTTT. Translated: CASSLGQGNTIYF.

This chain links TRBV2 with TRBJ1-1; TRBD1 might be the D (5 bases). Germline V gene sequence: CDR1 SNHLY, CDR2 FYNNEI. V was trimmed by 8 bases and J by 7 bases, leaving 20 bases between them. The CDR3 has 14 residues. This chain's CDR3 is CASGATTAGVEAFF. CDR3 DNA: TGTGCCAGCGGGGCTACGACGGCCGGGGTTGAAGCTTTCTTT.

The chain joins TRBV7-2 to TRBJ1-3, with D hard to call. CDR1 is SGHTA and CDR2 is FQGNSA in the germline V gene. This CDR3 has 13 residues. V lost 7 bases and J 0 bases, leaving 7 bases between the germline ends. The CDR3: CASTLFSGNTIYF. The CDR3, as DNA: TGTGCCAGCACCCTCTTCTCTGGAAACACCATATATTTT.

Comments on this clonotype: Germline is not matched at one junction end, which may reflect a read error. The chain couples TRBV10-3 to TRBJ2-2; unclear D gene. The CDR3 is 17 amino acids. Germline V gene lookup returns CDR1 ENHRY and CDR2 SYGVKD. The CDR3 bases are TGTGCCAGCAGTTACGAGAATAGACTTTCGAACACCGGGGAGCTGTTTTTT. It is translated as CASSYENRLSNTGELFF.

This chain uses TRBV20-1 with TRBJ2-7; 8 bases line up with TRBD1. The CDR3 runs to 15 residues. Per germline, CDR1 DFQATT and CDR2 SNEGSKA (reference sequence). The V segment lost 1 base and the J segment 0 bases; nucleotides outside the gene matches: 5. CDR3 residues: CSARAGGYGSYEQYF. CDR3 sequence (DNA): TGCAGTGCTAGAGCAGGGGGCTACGGCTCCTACGAGCAGTACTTC.

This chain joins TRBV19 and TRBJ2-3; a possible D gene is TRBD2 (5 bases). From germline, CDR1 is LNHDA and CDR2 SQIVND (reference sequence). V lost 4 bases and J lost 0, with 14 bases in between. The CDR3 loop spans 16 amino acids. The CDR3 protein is CASSTPGRTSTDTQYF. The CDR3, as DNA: TGTGCCAGTAGTACCCCCGGACGGACTAGCACAGATACGCAGTATTTT.

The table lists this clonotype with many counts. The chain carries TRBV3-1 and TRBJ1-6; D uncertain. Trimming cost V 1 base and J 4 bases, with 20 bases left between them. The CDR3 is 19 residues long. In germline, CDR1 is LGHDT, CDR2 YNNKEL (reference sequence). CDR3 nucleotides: TGTGCCAGCAGCCAAGTGGGCCGGGGTGGGCAGAGATATAATTCACCCCTCCACTTT. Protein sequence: CASSQVGRGGQRYNSPLHF.

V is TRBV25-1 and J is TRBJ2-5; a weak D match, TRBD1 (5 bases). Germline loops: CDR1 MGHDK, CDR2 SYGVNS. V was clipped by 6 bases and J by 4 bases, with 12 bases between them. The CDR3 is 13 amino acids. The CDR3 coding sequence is TGTGCCAGCAGCTTTAGACAGCGAGAGACCCAGTACTTC. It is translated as CASSFRQRETQYF.

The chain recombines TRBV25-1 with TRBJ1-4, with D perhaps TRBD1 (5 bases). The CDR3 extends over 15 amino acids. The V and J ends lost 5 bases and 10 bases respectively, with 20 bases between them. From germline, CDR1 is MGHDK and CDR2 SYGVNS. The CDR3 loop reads CASSSGDGRRGKLFF. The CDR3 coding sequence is TGTGCCAGCAGTAGTGGGGACGGAAGGCGTGGAAAACTGTTTTTT.

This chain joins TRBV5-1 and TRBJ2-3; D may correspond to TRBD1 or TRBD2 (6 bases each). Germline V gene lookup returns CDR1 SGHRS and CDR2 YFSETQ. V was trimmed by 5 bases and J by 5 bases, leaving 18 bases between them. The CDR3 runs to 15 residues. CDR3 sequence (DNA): TGCGCCAGCAGTGTTTGGGGGGCCAGTGGAGATACGCAGTATTTT. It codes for CASSVWGASGDTQYF.

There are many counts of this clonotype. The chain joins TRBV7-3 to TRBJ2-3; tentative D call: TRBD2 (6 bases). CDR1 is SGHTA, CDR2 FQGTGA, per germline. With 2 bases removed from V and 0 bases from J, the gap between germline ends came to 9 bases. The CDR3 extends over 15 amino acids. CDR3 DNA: TGTGCCAGCAGCTTAGCGGGGACTAGCACAGATACGCAGTATTTT. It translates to CASSLAGTSTDTQYF.

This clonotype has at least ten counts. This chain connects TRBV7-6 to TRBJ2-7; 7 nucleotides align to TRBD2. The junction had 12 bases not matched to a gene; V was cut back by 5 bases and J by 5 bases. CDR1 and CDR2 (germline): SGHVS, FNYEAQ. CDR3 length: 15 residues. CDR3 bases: TGTGCCAGCAGCCCCCGGTTCAGCGGGGACCACGAGCAGTACTTC. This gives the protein CASSPRFSGDHEQYF. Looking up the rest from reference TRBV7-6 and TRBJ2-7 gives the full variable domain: GAGVSQSPRYKVTKRGQDVALRCDPISGHVSLYWYRQALGQGPEFLTYFNYEAQQDKSGLPNDRFSAERPEGSISTLTIQRTEQRDSAMYRCASSPRFSGDHEQYFGPGTRLTVT.

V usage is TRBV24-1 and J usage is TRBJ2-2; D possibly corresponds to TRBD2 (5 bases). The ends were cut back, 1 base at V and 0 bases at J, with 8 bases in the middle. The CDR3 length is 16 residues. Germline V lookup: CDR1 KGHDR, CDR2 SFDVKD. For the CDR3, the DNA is TGTGCCACCAGTGATTTCGGAGGAGCGAACACCGGGGAGCTGTTTTTT. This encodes CATSDFGGANTGELFF.

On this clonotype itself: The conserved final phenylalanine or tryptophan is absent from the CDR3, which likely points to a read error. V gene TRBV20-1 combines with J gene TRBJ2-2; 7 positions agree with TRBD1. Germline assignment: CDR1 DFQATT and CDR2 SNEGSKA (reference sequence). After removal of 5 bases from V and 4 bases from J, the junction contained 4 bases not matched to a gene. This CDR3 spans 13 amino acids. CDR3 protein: CSAYRGVTGELFL. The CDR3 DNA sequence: TGCAGTGCTTACAGGGGCGTCACCGGGGAGCTGTTTCTT.

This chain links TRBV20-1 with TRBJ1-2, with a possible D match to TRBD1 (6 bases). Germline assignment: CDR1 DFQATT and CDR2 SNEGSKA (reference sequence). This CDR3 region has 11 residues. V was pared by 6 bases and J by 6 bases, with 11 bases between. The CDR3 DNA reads TGCAGTGCCGAGGGGGGACATGGCTACACCTTC. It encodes CSAEGGHGYTF.